This T cell receptor (beta chain) was recovered during a study of CD8 T cells in ankylosing spondylitis. Overall study findings and caveats: In ankylosing spondylitis patients, matched synovial fluid reportedly showed significant enrichment of disease-linked clones. What seemed typical of ankylosing spondylitis blood was a TCR beta motif built from 7 or 8 highly homologous variants. Some of these motif variants have turned up before, in reports on reactive arthritis synovial fluid and blood.

This clonotype was counted at least ten times. Its specificity is not known. V was clipped by 8 bases and J by 1 base, with 3 bases between them. This CDR3 has 10 residues. Germline V gene data show CDR1 as DFQATT and CDR2 as SNEGSKA (reference sequence). Researchers built TCR beta libraries using quantitative 5'-RACE with molecular barcodes. TCRdb re-called the 5' RACE reads through MiXCR, storing one row per CDR3 protein. The table lists some 250,000 distinct CDR3 sequences, about 24% of them singletons. What was sequenced was blood, either unsorted or a sorted T cell fraction (not recorded which). This clonotype was sampled from a male donor with ankylosing spondylitis or in good health (not recorded which). The chain combines TRBV20-1 with TRBJ2-1; no definite D call. CDR3 coding DNA: TGCAGTATGTCCTACAATGAGCAGTTCTTC. Translating gives CSMSYNEQFF.